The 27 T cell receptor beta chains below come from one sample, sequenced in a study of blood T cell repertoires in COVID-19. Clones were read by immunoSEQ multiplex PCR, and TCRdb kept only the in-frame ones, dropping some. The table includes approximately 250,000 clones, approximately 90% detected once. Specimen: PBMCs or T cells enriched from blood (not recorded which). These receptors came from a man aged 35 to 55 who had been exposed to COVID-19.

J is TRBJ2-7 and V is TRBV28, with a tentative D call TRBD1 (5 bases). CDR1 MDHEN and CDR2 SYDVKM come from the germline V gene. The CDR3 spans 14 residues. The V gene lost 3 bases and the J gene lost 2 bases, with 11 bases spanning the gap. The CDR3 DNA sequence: TGTGCCAGCAGTTTTACGGTAGGGGCCTACGAGCAGTACTTC. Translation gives CASSFTVGAYEQYF. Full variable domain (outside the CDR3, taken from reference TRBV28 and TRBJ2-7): DVKVTQSSRYLVKRTGEKVFLECVQDMDHENMFWYRQDPGLGLRLIYFSYDVKMKEKGDIPEGYSVSREKKERFSLILESASTNQTSMYLCASSFTVGAYEQYFGPGTRLTVT.

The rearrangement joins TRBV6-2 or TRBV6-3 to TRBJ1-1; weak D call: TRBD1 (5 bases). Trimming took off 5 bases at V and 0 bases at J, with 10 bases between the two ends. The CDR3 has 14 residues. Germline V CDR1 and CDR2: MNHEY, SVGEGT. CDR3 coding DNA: TGTGCCAGCAGTCGTGGGGGGGTGAACACTGAAGCTTTCTTT. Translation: CASSRGGVNTEAFF.

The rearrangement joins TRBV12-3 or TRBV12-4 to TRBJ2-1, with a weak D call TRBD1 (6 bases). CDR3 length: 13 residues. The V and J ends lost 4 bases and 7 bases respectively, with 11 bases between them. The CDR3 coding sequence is TGTGCCAGCAGTTGGACAGAGAGGAATGAGCAGTTCTTC. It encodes CASSWTERNEQFF.

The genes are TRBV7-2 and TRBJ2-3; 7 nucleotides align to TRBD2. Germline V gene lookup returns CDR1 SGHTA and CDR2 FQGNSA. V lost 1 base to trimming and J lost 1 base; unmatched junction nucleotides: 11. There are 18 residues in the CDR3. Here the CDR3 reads CASSLVSGSLAGTDTQYF. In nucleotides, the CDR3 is TGTGCCAGCAGCTTAGTATCGGGTAGTCTAGCGGGCACAGATACGCAGTATTTT.

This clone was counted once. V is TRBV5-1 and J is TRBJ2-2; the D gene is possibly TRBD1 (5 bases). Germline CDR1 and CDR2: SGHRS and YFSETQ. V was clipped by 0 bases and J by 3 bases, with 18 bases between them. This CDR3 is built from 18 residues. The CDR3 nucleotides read TGCGCCAGCAGCTTGGTACGGTGGGCAGGGAAGGACACCGGGGAGCTGTTTTTT. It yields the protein CASSLVRWAGKDTGELFF.

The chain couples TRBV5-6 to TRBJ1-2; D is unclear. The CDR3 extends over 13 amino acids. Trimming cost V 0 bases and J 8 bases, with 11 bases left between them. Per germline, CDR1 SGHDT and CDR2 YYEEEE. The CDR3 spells CASSLGSLGGYTF. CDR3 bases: TGTGCCAGCAGCTTGGGATCTCTCGGGGGCTACACCTTC.

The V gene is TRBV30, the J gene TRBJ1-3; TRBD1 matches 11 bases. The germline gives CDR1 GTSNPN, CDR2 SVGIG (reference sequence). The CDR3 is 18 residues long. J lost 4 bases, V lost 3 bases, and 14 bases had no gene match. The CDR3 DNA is TGTGCCTGGAGATCACCGCCGGGACAGGGGGTCTCCGGAAACACCATATATTTT. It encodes CAWRSPPGQGVSGNTIYF. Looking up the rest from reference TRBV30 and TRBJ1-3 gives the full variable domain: SQTIHQWPATLVQPVGSPLSLECTVEGTSNPNLYWYRQAAGRGLQLLFYSVGIGQISSEVPQNLSASRPQDRQFILSSKKLLLSDSGFYLCAWRSPPGQGVSGNTIYFGEGSWLTVV.

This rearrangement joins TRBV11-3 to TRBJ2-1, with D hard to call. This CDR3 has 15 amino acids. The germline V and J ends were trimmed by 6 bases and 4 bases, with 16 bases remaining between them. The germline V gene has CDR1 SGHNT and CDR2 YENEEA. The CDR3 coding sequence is TGTGCCAGCAGACCCGACGAGGATAATTACAATGAGCAGTTCTTC. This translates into CASRPDEDNYNEQFF.

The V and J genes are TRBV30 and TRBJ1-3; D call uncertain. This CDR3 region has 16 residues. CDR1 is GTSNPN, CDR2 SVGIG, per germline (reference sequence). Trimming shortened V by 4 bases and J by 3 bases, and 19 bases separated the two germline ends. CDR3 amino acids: CAWTTGSLMFGNTIYF. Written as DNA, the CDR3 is TGTGCCTGGACCACCGGGAGTTTAATGTTTGGAAACACCATATATTTT.

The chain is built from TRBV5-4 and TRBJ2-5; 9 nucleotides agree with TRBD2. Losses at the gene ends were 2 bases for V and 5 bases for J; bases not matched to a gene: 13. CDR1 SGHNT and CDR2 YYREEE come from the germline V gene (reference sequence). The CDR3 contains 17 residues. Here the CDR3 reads CASSFNAGGPLGETQYF. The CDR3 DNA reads TGTGCCAGCAGCTTCAACGCGGGAGGGCCCCTGGGTGAGACCCAGTACTTC.

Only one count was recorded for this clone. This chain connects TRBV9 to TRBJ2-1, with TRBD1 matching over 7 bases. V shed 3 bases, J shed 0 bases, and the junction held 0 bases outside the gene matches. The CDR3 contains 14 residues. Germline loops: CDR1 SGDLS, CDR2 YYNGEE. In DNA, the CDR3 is TGTGCCAGCAGCGGGGACAGCTCCTACAATGAGCAGTTCTTC. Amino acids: CASSGDSSYNEQFF.

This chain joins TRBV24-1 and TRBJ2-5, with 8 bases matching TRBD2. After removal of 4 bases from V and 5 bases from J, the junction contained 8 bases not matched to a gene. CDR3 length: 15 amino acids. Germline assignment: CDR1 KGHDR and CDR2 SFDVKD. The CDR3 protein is CATSDPGTSVETQYF. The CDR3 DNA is TGTGCCACCAGTGACCCTGGGACTAGTGTGGAGACCCAGTACTTC.

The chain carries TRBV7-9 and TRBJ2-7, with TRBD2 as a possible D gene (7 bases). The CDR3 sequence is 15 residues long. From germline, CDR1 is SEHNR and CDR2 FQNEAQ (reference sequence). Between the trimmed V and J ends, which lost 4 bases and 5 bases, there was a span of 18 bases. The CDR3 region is CASSSLGGALNEQYF. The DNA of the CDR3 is TGTGCCAGCAGCTCATTAGGGGGGGCATTAAACGAGCAGTACTTC.

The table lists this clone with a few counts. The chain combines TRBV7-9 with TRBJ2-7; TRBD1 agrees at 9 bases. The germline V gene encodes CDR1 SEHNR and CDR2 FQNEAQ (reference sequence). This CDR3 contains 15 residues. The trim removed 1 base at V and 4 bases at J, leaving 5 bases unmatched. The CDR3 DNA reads TGTGCCAGCAGCTTAGAGGGACAGGGTAGGTACGAGCAGTACTTC. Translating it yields CASSLEGQGRYEQYF. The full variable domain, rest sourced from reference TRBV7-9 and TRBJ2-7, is DTGVSQNPRHKITKRGQNVTFRCDPISEHNRLYWYRQTLGQGPEFLTYFQNEAQLEKSRLLSDRFSAERPKGSFSTLEIQRTEQGDSAMYLCASSLEGQGRYEQYFGPGTRLTVT.

DNA of the CDR3: TGTGCCTGGGACCGGGGTCTCTCCTATAATTCACCCCTCCACTTT. Its translation is CAWDRGLSYNSPLHF. V usage is TRBV30 and J usage is TRBJ1-6, with D unclear. Per germline, CDR1 GTSNPN and CDR2 SVGIG (reference sequence). The CDR3 extends over 15 amino acids. Trimming stripped 5 bases from V and 0 bases from J, with 11 bases between.

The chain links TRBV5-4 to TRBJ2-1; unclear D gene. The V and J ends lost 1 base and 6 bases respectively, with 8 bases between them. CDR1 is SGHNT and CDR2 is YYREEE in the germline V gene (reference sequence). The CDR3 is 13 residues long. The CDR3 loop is CASSLFFSNEQFF. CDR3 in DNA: TGTGCCAGCAGCTTGTTCTTCTCCAATGAGCAGTTCTTC.

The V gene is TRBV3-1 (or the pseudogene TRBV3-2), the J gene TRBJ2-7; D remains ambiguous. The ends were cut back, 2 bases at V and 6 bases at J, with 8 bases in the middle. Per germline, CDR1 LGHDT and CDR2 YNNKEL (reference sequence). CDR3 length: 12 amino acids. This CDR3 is CASSQIPSEQYF. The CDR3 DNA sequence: TGTGCCAGCAGCCAAATCCCCTCCGAGCAGTACTTC.

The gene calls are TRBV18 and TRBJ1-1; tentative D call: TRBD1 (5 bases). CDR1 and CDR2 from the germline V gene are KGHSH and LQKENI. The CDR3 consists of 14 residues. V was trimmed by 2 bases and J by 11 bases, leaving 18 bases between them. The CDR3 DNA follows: TGTGCCAGCTCACCATCTTCTATACCACAGGCGGCTTTCTTT. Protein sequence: CASSPSSIPQAAFF.

CDR3 sequence (DNA): TGTGCCAGCAGCCGCGGCCGGGACAACTCCTACGAGCAGTACTTC. This translates into CASSRGRDNSYEQYF. The chain combines TRBV14 with TRBJ2-7, with D possibly being TRBD1 (6 bases). V was pared by 4 bases and J by 0 bases, with 13 bases between. Germline CDR1 is SGHDN and CDR2 is FVKESK. The CDR3 runs to 15 residues.

The CDR3 DNA follows: TGTGCCAGCAGTGGAACAGGGTTCTACAATGAGCAGTTCTTC. Translating gives CASSGTGFYNEQFF. The chain carries TRBV2 and TRBJ2-1, with TRBD1 as a possible D gene (6 bases). V dropped 4 bases and J dropped 3 bases, with 10 bases sitting between them. This CDR3 comprises 14 residues. Germline CDR1 and CDR2: SNHLY and FYNNEI. The whole variable domain, filled in from reference TRBV2 and TRBJ2-1, reads EPEVTQTPSHQVTQMGQEVILRCVPISNHLYFYWYRQILGQKVEFLVSFYNNEISEKSEIFDDQFSVERPDGSNFTLKIRSTKLEDSAMYFCASSGTGFYNEQFFGPGTRLTVL.

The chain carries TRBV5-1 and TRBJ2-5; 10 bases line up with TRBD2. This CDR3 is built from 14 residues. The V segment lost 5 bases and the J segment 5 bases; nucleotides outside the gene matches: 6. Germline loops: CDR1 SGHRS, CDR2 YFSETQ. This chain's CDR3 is CASRNTAGGETQYF. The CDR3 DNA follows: TGCGCCAGCAGGAACACAGCGGGAGGGGAGACCCAGTACTTC.

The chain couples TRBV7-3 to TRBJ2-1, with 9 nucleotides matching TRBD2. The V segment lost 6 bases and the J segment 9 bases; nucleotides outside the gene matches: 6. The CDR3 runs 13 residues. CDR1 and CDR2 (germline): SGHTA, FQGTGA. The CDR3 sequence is CASREREAGEQFF. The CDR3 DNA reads TGTGCCAGCAGAGAGCGGGAGGCTGGTGAGCAGTTCTTC.

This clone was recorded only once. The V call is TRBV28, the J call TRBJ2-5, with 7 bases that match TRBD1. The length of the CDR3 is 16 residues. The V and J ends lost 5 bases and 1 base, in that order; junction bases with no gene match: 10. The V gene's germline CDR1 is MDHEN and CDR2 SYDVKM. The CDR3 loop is CASSEGKGAPQETQYF. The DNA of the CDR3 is TGTGCCAGCAGTGAGGGGAAGGGGGCCCCCCAAGAGACCCAGTACTTC.

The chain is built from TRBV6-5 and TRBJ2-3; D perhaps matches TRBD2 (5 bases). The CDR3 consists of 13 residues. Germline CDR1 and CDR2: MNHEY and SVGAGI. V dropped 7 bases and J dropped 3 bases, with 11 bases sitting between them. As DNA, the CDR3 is TGTGCCAGCATCAGACGGGAAACAGATACGCAGTATTTT. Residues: CASIRRETDTQYF.

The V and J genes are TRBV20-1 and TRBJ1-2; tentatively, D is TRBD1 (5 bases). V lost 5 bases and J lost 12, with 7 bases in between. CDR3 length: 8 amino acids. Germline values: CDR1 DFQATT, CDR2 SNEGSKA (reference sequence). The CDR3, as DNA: TGCAGTGCTGGGGGGAACACCTTC. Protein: CSAGGNTF.

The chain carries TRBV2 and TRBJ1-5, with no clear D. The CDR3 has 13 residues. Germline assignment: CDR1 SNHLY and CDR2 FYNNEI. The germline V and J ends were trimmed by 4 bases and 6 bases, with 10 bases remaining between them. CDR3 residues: CASSGQAPQPQHF. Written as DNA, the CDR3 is TGTGCCAGCAGTGGGCAGGCACCTCAGCCCCAGCATTTT.

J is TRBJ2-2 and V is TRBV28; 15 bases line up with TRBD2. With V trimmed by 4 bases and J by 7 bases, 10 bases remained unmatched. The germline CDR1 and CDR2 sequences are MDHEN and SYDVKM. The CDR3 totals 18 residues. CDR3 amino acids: CASSYGTSGRLTSGELFF. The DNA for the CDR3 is TGTGCCAGCAGTTATGGGACTAGCGGGAGGTTGACAAGCGGGGAGCTGTTTTTT.